This T cell receptor (beta chain) appears in the sequencing data of a study of response to subunit inactivated influenza vaccine. Study findings and constraints: New T cells are recruited in small numbers by each seasonal influenza vaccination, according to the authors' suggestion.

The CDR3 contains 14 residues. V lost 6 bases, J lost 2 bases, and 12 bases lay in between. The table lists this clonotype with a few counts. The target antigen is unknown. Each CDR3 protein is one row after TCRdb ran MiXCR on the RT-PCR reads. Here the sample spans about 650,000 distinct CDR3 sequences, around 15% being singletons. The receptor was derived from a man over 45 who received an inactivated influenza vaccine. The sample in question was PBMCs from blood, obtained roughly 2 weeks before vaccination. The V gene is TRBV12-3 or TRBV12-4, the J gene TRBJ2-3, with D maybe TRBD2 (6 bases). This CDR3 reads CASRKTSSTDTQYF. For the CDR3, the DNA is TGTGCCAGCAGAAAGACTAGTTCCACAGATACGCAGTATTTT.